This record covers a single T cell receptor (beta chain). The CDR3 extends over 14 amino acids. Trimming took 3 bases from V and 4 from J; bases not matched to a gene: 5. Germline values: CDR1 GTSNPN, CDR2 SVGIG (reference sequence). The record originates from a study of blood T cell repertoires in COVID-19. Turning to the study itself: Samples taken during acute and convalescent COVID-19 were collected in the United States, Italy and Spain.

As processed by the authors: Amplification of reference gene primers provided the estimated nucleated cell counts. Only in-frame clones appear in the TCRdb table, and some are missing; sequencing was by immunoSEQ multiplex PCR. That table supplies the V and J calls and clone size; D and trimming were determined from the DNA. Of roughly 39,000 clones detected, 75% to 90% appear once; the ten largest clones hold about 8.8%. The chain couples TRBV30 to TRBJ2-1; 8 bases are a match to TRBD2. Sequenced input: peripheral blood. This TCR was sampled from a woman older than 75 with active COVID-19. The CDR3 here is CAWSERGPYNEQFF. In nucleotides, the CDR3 is TGTGCCTGGAGCGAGCGGGGGCCTTACAATGAGCAGTTCTTC.